The subject of this entry is one TCR beta chain. Its binding antigen is unknown. No base qualities exist here, and no much larger clone lies one base off it. TCRbeta CDR3 regions were amplified from genomic DNA by means of the immunoSEQ Assay, a bias-controlled multiplex PCR. Per the original workflow: Nucleated cell counts per sample were estimated from amplification of reference gene primers within the assay. To quantify the absolute abundance of each unique TCRbeta CDR3 rearrangement, sequence reads were collapsed and filtered. For each sample, productive Simpson clonality was calculated as the square root of Simpson's diversity index over productive rearrangements. TCRdb retrieved this table from immuneACCESS and kept in-frame rearrangements only. Not all clones are present; in checked studies, unresolved V genes account for under half, and no reason is known for the remainder. That table furnishes V, J and clone size, whereas the DNA furnished D and trimming. A total of about 310,000 clones appear in this sample, 90% of them only once. The ten largest clones add up to about 1% of the sample.

In Seattle, one collaborating source enrolled patients while the infection was active and tracked those patients longitudinally over the course of disease. Collaborating institutions collected whole blood in K2EDTA tubes following their own protocols. Collaborator samples were shipped for TCRbeta analysis as frozen whole blood, isolated PBMCs, or DNA extracted from either sample type. The sample belongs to a study of blood T cell repertoires in COVID-19 (dated by TCRdb to the early 2020s). With regard to the full study: Samples from collaborators originated in the United States, Italy and Spain and spanned both the acute and convalescent phases of COVID-19. The prospective study material was composed of cDNA or gDNA derived from T cells, B-cell-depleted T cells, or PBMCs. Subjects who had been exposed to COVID-19, were actively infected with it, or had recovered from it provided the deeply sampled blood TCRbeta repertoires that made up the dataset. The repertoires were released in a freely available public database meant as a resource for research on the immune response to SARS-CoV-2. The samples were drawn from the first 160 participants of the ongoing ImmuneRACE study and from over 950 subjects provided by 6 global collaborators. The sample metadata nearly always contained a de-identified subject ID, COVID-19 status, age in years and sex. Where available, HLA class I and class II types were taken from metadata supplied by the sample provider and were not determined by assay-based typing. Study-wide findings and limitations: The quantity of clinical and demographic metadata differed by source and by participant and was supplied without curation.

From V the trimming removes 5 bases and from J it removes 4 bases, while the gene matches leave 8 bases of the junction unaccounted for. The CDR3 goes from the cysteine to the phenylalanine over 15 residues. Kept here is only the CDR3 DNA, which spans 45 bases and is read in frame from base 1. The germline V gene provides CDR1 MDHEN and CDR2 SYDVKM. The TCR sequence derives from a woman in her forties with COVID-19, enrolled during active disease. The specimen was peripheral blood. Recombination joined TRBV28 with TRBJ1-1; the junction holds 9 bases that match TRBD1. At the DNA level, the sequence is TGTGCCAGCAGTAGAGTAACAGGGGGCCTCACTGAAGCTTTCTTT. Its amino acids are CASSRVTGGLTEAFF.